This T cell receptor beta chain was sequenced for a study of T cell responses to AZD1222 COVID-19 vaccine. The study's findings and limits: Only after the peak T cell response were repertoires sampled. Clonal diversity was possibly underestimated; the donors were predominantly white British and more often female. The number of AZD1222 recipients seropositive at baseline was only 6 or 7.

A note on this clone: The antigen remains undetermined.

The table came from immunoSEQ multiplex PCR; TCRdb's copy has only in-frame clones and leaves some out. The sample records around 140,000 clones, more than 85% being singletons. This receptor was obtained from an adult in good health. The starting material was peripheral blood, obtained on day 0 of AZD1222 vaccination.

This chain's CDR3 is CASSVSSYEQYF. The CDR3 DNA is TGCGCCAGCAGCGTGAGCTCCTACGAGCAGTACTTC. The chain combines TRBV5-1 with TRBJ2-7; D gene unclear. The V end lost 4 bases, the J end lost 0 bases, and 5 bases lay between the germline ends. CDR1 and CDR2 from the germline V gene are SGHRS and YFSETQ. The CDR3 sequence is 12 residues long.